The sample holds a few counts of the clone carrying this T cell receptor beta chain. Antigen unknown. The assay was run at survey level. Clones were read by immunoSEQ multiplex PCR, and TCRdb kept only the in-frame ones, dropping some. This sample yields more than 30,000 clones, of which around four fifths are seen a single time; over 2% belongs to the top ten. Germline CDR1 and CDR2: MNHEY and SVGAGI. Trimming removed 0 bases at V and 4 bases at J, with 10 bases between. This CDR3 comprises 15 residues. This record comes from a study of STAT5B mutations in CD4+ large granular lymphocyte leukemia. Findings and limits, study-wide: Higher CD4+ than CD8+ T-LGLL clonality might reflect small sample size. Patient CD4-sorted repertoires looked more clonal than healthy CD4+ repertoires, even without putative leukemic clones.

The sequenced material came from CD4+ T cells from blood buffy coats. V usage is TRBV6-5 and J usage is TRBJ1-5; D may be TRBD1 (6 bases). This clonotype originated in a human donor in good health. The DNA for the CDR3 is TGTGCCAGCAGTTACTCGAACAGGGCTAATCAGCCCCAGCATTTT. This encodes CASSYSNRANQPQHF.